Listed below are T cell receptor beta chains from one sample, sequenced in a study of cytomegalovirus exposure and HLA in healthy donors. TCRdb's table, derived via immunoSEQ multiplex PCR, lists solely in-frame clones and lacks some. The sample contains 180,000 or so clones, roughly 85% of which appear only once. Sequenced: PBMCs. These receptors were taken from a man aged 50-60 years in good health and CMV-seropositive. Both conserved end residues are part of each CDR3. The D gene is left open where the match is weak. Clone size is stated in some rows and not others, as once, few, many or a class when expanded.

clone_size | j_call | d_call | v_call | cdr3_nt | cdr3_aa
. | TRBJ2-2 | TRBD1 | TRBV28 | TGTGCCAGCAGTTTTTCCCGGGACAGCCACACCGGGGAGCTGTTTTTT | CASSFSRDSHTGELFF
. | TRBJ2-1 | TRBD1 | TRBV28 | TGTGCCAGCAGTTTTAGTGTCAGGGGGATAAGGGTCAATGAGCAGTTCTTC | CASSFSVRGIRVNEQFF
. | TRBJ2-2 | TRBD1 | TRBV5-6 | TGTGCCAGCAGACCCTTTACAGGGGGGCGGCACACCGGGGAGCTGTTTTTT | CASRPFTGGRHTGELFF
. | TRBJ1-3 | . | TRBV5-1 | TGCGCCAGCAGCTTAAGGGGCACCGATGCCTCTGGAAACACCATATATTTT | CASSLRGTDASGNTIYF
few | TRBJ1-5 | . | TRBV5-8 | TGTGCCAGCAGCTTGGGAGGGTTGCAGCCCCAGCATTTT | CASSLGGLQPQHF
. | TRBJ2-1 | TRBD1 | TRBV5-4 | TGTGCCAGCAGCGTGGACAGGGGGCGCATTGAGCAGTTCTTC | CASSVDRGRIEQFF
. | TRBJ1-1 | TRBD1 | TRBV7-9 | TGTGCCAGCAGCACGACAGGGGCCTTCATGAACACTGAAGCTTTCTTT | CASSTTGAFMNTEAFF
. | TRBJ2-5 | . | TRBV5-1 | TGCGCCAGCAGCTTGGGCGGGACTGGCCCTGAGGGGGAGACCCAGTACTTC | CASSLGGTGPEGETQYF
. | TRBJ1-6 | . | TRBV7-9 | TGTGCTGTTCCACCCGAGGACAAATCACCCCTCCACTTT | CAVPPEDKSPLHF
. | TRBJ2-5 | TRBD2 | TRBV19 | TGTGCCAGTAGTTACCTGGGACTAGCGGGGAAAGAGACCCAGTACTTC | CASSYLGLAGKETQYF
. | TRBJ1-2 | . | TRBV11-2 | TGTGCCAGCAGTCAAGGGGTGTACACTAACTATGGCTACACCTTC | CASSQGVYTNYGYTF
. | TRBJ2-1 | . | TRBV7-6 | TGTGCCAGCAGCCCCGGTGTCAGGGCGGCGTATGAGCAGTTCTTC | CASSPGVRAAYEQFF
. | TRBJ1-2 | TRBD1 | TRBV19 | TGTGCCAGTAGTATGGGACAGGGGCCGACAGGCTATGGCTACACCTTC | CASSMGQGPTGYGYTF
. | TRBJ2-2 | . | TRBV7-2 | TGTGCCAGCAGGCAGGGACTGAGAAACACCGGGGAGCTGTTTTTT | CASRQGLRNTGELFF
. | TRBJ2-2 | . | TRBV5-1 | TGCGCCAGCAGCTTAATACAGGGGAACACCGGGGAGCTGTTTTTT | CASSLIQGNTGELFF
. | TRBJ2-5 | . | TRBV13 | TGTGCCAGCAGCTCTCGCCGGACAGAGGGAGAGACCCAGTACTTC | CASSSRRTEGETQYF
. | TRBJ2-3 | TRBD2 | TRBV18 | TGTGCCAGCTCGGACTCTGGACTAGCGGGGGGTACAGATACGCAGTATTTT | CASSDSGLAGGTDTQYF
. | TRBJ2-3 | . | TRBV7-3 | TGTGCCAGCGCAAGAGAGGGGGTCGGCACAGATACGCAGTATTTT | CASAREGVGTDTQYF
few | TRBJ2-1 | TRBD2 | TRBV5-4 | TGTGCCAGCAGCTTGGGCGGGGGGGTGGATGAGCAGTTCTTC | CASSLGGGVDEQFF
. | TRBJ1-5 | TRBD1 | TRBV16 | TGTGCCAGCACCAGAGGTCGATCCGGGACAGCCCGAGAGAATAGCAATCAGCCCCAGCATTTT | CASTRGRSGTARENSNQPQHF
. | TRBJ1-6 | . | TRBV7-9 | TGTGCCAGCAGCTTAGACGGGACTGCTAATTCACCCCTCCACTTT | CASSLDGTANSPLHF
. | TRBJ1-2 | . | TRBV27 | TGTGCCAGCAGTAGATTTGAGGGGAGGGATGGCTACACCTTC | CASSRFEGRDGYTF
. | TRBJ1-2 | . | TRBV18 | TGTGCCAGCTCACAGACTACAGCTGTCTATGGCTACACCTTC | CASSQTTAVYGYTF
. | TRBJ2-2 | . | TRBV14 | TGTGCCAGCAGCCTACAGGGTCCCGGGGAGCTGTTTTTT | CASSLQGPGELFF
few | TRBJ2-3 | . | TRBV7-7 | TGTGCCAGCAGCTTAGTTGGGCTCAAGGAAGAATATACGCAGTATTTT | CASSLVGLKEEYTQYF
. | TRBJ1-2 | . | TRBV2 | TGTGCCAGCAGTGACCCTGGACGGGAGGTATTCTATGGCTACACCTTC | CASSDPGREVFYGYTF
. | TRBJ2-1 | TRBD2 | TRBV7-2 | TGTGCCAGCACCGCGGACCTAGCGGGGGCCAATAGGCAGTTCTTC | CASTADLAGANRQFF
. | TRBJ1-1 | . | TRBV28 | TGTGCCAGCAGTTTAGGGGACTTCATGAACACTGAAGCTTTCTTT | CASSLGDFMNTEAFF
. | TRBJ1-6 | . | TRBV6-5 | TGTGCCAGCAGTTACGGCAGCTCCTATAATTCACCCCTCCACTTT | CASSYGSSYNSPLHF
few | TRBJ1-4 | TRBD1 | TRBV2 | TGTGCCAGCATTTTACAGGGGGCGTTCGGCGAAAAACTGTTTTTT | CASILQGAFGEKLFF
. | TRBJ1-4 | TRBD1 | TRBV4-1 | TGCGCCAGCAGCCAAAGAGACAGGGCAACTAATGAAAAACTGTTTTTT | CASSQRDRATNEKLFF
few | TRBJ1-1 | . | TRBV10-3 | TGTGCCATTGGACAGAGAAACACTGAAGCTTTCTTT | CAIGQRNTEAFF
. | TRBJ1-2 | TRBD1 | TRBV6-1 | TGTGCCAGCAGTGAAGCAAAGGACAGGGCAAGGGGCTACACCTTC | CASSEAKDRARGYTF
. | TRBJ1-1 | TRBD1 | TRBV7-8 | TGTGCCAGCAGCTTAGTCCTCCGACAGGGCATGAACACTGAGGCTTTCTTT | CASSLVLRQGMNTEAFF
. | TRBJ2-2 | . | TRBV13 | TGTGCCAGCAGCTTAGGGGGACTCAACACCGGGGAGCTGTTTTTT | CASSLGGLNTGELFF
few | TRBJ1-1 | TRBD1 | TRBV28 | TGTGCCAGCGACAGGGGGCAAGGGGGGGCTTTCTTT | CASDRGQGGAFF
. | TRBJ2-5 | TRBD1 | TRBV11-2 | TGTGCCAGCAGCCCTCACCGGGACAGGGACCTAGAGACCCAGTACTTC | CASSPHRDRDLETQYF
. | TRBJ2-1 | . | TRBV29-1 | TGCAGCGTTGCTGAGGGGGGGCGTACCTACAATGAGCAGTTCTTC | CSVAEGGRTYNEQFF
. | TRBJ1-2 | . | TRBV5-1 | TGCGCCAGCAGCTTAGGAGGGCAGAACTATGGCTACACCTTC | CASSLGGQNYGYTF
. | TRBJ2-7 | TRBD1 | TRBV5-4 | TGTGCCAGCAGCCCCCGACAGGGTTCGTTTGTCGAGCAGTACTTC | CASSPRQGSFVEQYF
. | TRBJ2-3 | . | TRBV6-1 | TGTGCCAGCAGTGAACTGGGGCCAGCTGGAGATACGCAGTATTTT | CASSELGPAGDTQYF
. | TRBJ1-1 | TRBD1 | TRBV19 | TGTGCCAGCGGGACAGGGGCGACGAACACTGAAGCTTTCTTT | CASGTGATNTEAFF
. | TRBJ1-2 | TRBD1 | TRBV28 | TGTGCCAGCGGGACAGGGGTATTACATGGCTACACCTTC | CASGTGVLHGYTF
. | TRBJ2-2 | . | TRBV7-8 | TGTGCCAGCTCCGTCAGCACCGGGGAGCTGTTTTTT | CASSVSTGELFF
. | TRBJ2-1 | . | TRBV5-1 | TGCGCCAGCAGCCCGGACTCCCCAGACTACAATGAGCAGTTCTTC | CASSPDSPDYNEQFF
once | TRBJ2-7 | . | TRBV4-3 | TGCGCCAGCAGCCAAGACAGGGGCCCCTACGAGCAGTACTTC | CASSQDRGPYEQYF
. | TRBJ2-3 | . | TRBV7-9 | TGTGCCATAATTAGGAGGGGGCGGAGCACAGATACGCAGTATTTT | CAIIRRGRSTDTQYF
. | TRBJ2-5 | . | TRBV25-1 | TGTGCCAGCAGTACGGAGGTGGGGGAGACCCAGTACTTC | CASSTEVGETQYF
. | TRBJ2-1 | . | TRBV13 | TGTGCCAGCAGCCCCCCCGGGACTTCCTACAATGAGCAGTTCTTC | CASSPPGTSYNEQFF
. | TRBJ2-1 | TRBD1 | TRBV5-1 | TGCGCCAGCAGCTTGGGACAGGGTATGTACAATGAGCAGTTCTTC | CASSLGQGMYNEQFF
. | TRBJ2-5 | . | TRBV5-5 | TGTGCCAGCAGCTTCCCTCGGACATCAATTGCAGAGACCCAGTACTTC | CASSFPRTSIAETQYF
few | TRBJ1-6 | TRBD1 | TRBV18 | TGTGCCAGCTCGCCCGGGACAGGGAATTCACCCCTCCACTTT | CASSPGTGNSPLHF
. | TRBJ2-7 | TRBD1 | TRBV15 | TGTGCCACCAGCAATGACTCATTGGACAGGGTAAACTACGAGCAGTACTTC | CATSNDSLDRVNYEQYF